This note documents a single T cell receptor (beta chain) sequence. Its matching antigen is unknown. This sample was included in a study of human T cells and chemical hapten exposure. Study-wide background: Patches with 0.01% DPC went on the upper back, and the tests were read at 6 days. Study observations and caveats: The study found expanded TCRs formed significantly more large CDR3 similarity clusters than controls.

CDR3 length: 11 residues. The V segment lost 5 bases and the J segment 15 bases; nucleotides outside the gene matches: 7. The germline V gene has CDR1 SEHNR and CDR2 FQNEAQ (reference sequence). Specified time point: pre-sensitization, week 0. Indicated treatment: therapeutic diphenylcyclopropenone sensitization with weekly scalp DPC. TCRdb used MiXCR to reprocess the RACE reads, holding one entry per CDR3 protein. The table records roughly 380,000 distinct CDR3 sequences, around 5.5% of them present only once. The chain joins TRBV7-9 to TRBJ2-1; 7 bases fit TRBD1. Sequencing used whole blood, obtained in connection with sensitization to the hapten diphenylcyclopropenone (DPC). The TCR originated in a woman aged 45-65 years with alopecia areata. Some clones in this sample may be carry-over from other donors' samples. The CDR3 region is CASSRDRVGFF. Here the CDR3 DNA reads TGTGCCAGCAGCCGCGACAGGGTCGGGTTCTTC.